These 30 T cell receptor beta chains originate from one sample sequenced in a study of CD4+ T cells in melanoma. The protocol was immunoSEQ multiplex PCR, while the TCRdb copy is restricted to in-frame clones and leaves out a portion. Found here are more than 90,000 clones, approximately 92% of them singletons; the top ten hold 3.3%. Material: peripheral blood. These receptors were collected from a human donor with melanoma.

In its sample, this clone was seen a few times. The chain joins TRBV28 to TRBJ1-1, with D maybe TRBD1 (5 bases). V lost 4 bases to trimming and J lost 11 bases, with 17 bases between them. Germline lookup yields CDR1 MDHEN and CDR2 SYDVKM. The CDR3 covers 13 residues. The chain's CDR3 is CASSSSGRLLAFF. In nucleotides, the CDR3 is TGTGCCAGCAGTTCCTCAGGGCGATTGTTGGCTTTCTTT.

The chain has TRBV2 and TRBJ1-2, with D hard to call. The CDR3 spans 13 residues. Germline V gene data show CDR1 as SNHLY and CDR2 as FYNNEI. The germline V and J ends were trimmed by 6 bases and 2 bases, with 10 bases remaining between them. The CDR3, as DNA: TGTGCCAGCAGCTTCGGGCAGAACTATGGCTACACCTTC. It is translated as CASSFGQNYGYTF.

V is TRBV6-5 and J is TRBJ2-4; 7 bases are shared with TRBD1. The length of the CDR3 is 14 residues. J lost 7 bases, V lost 8 bases, and 11 bases had no gene match. Germline lookup yields CDR1 MNHEY and CDR2 SVGAGI. CDR3 in DNA: TGTGCCAGCGAGAAGAGGGGGCTTGAGAACATTCAGTACTTC. It encodes CASEKRGLENIQYF.

The V and J genes are TRBV7-2 and TRBJ1-2; a weak D match, TRBD1 (5 bases). Germline CDR1 and CDR2: SGHTA and FQGNSA. V was pared by 9 bases and J by 7 bases, with 21 bases between. The CDR3 contains 14 residues. CDR3: CASSLRTGTGGYTF. CDR3 nucleotides: TGTGCCAGTTCCCTTCGGACGGGGACGGGTGGCTACACCTTC.

The genes are TRBV5-1 and TRBJ2-3; 12 bases are shared with TRBD2. The junction had 4 bases not matched to a gene; V was cut back by 0 bases and J by 2 bases. This CDR3 has 17 residues. Germline CDR1 reads SGHRS; CDR2 reads YFSETQ. For the CDR3, the DNA is TGCGCCAGCAGCTTGGGGACTAGCGGGGCGTTCACAGATACGCAGTATTTT. Translation gives CASSLGTSGAFTDTQYF.

The rearrangement joins TRBV5-1 to TRBJ2-3, with a possible D match to TRBD1 (5 bases). Germline values: CDR1 SGHRS, CDR2 YFSETQ. V lost 4 bases and J lost 0, with 15 bases in between. CDR3 length equals 16 residues. The CDR3 bases are TGCGCCAGCAGCATTCCCGACAGCGCTAGCACAGATACGCAGTATTTT. Translating it yields CASSIPDSASTDTQYF.

The rearrangement joins TRBV7-3 to TRBJ2-2, with D possibly being TRBD2 (6 bases). V gave up 4 bases and J gave up 3 bases, with 12 bases separating them. Germline values: CDR1 SGHTA, CDR2 FQGTGA. This CDR3 has 15 residues. In DNA form, the CDR3 reads TGTGCCAGCAGCTACGGCGGCGGGGACACCGGGGAGCTGTTTTTT. This codes for CASSYGGGDTGELFF.

Details on this clone: The same CDR3 arises from other DNA sequences in this sample as well. The chain couples TRBV5-1 to TRBJ2-5; 9 positions match TRBD1. The ends lost 4 bases at V and 4 bases at J; junction bases unmatched: 2. Germline V gene sequence: CDR1 SGHRS, CDR2 YFSETQ. This CDR3 contains 13 residues. This chain's CDR3 is CASSRGQGETQYF. For the CDR3, the DNA is TGCGCCAGCAGCCGGGGACAGGGAGAGACCCAGTACTTC. Drawing the rest from reference TRBV5-1 and TRBJ2-5, the complete variable domain is KAGVTQTPRYLIKTRGQQVTLSCSPISGHRSVSWYQQTPGQGLQFLFEYFSETQRNKGNFPGRFSGRQFSNSRSEMNVSTLELGDSALYLCASSRGQGETQYFGPGTRLLVL.

This clone was observed a single time. The chain uses TRBV7-6 and TRBJ1-6; 7 bases map to TRBD1. Germline V gene sequence: CDR1 SGHVS, CDR2 FNYEAQ. The CDR3 is 15 amino acids. V shed 5 bases and J 8 bases; nucleotides not matched to a gene: 9. The CDR3 sequence is CASSGPGGLYSPLHF. The DNA of the CDR3 is TGTGCCAGCAGCGGGCCAGGGGGATTGTATTCACCCCTCCACTTT.

The rearrangement uses TRBV6-5 and TRBJ1-5, with a possible D match to TRBD1 (6 bases). Germline assignment: CDR1 MNHEY and CDR2 SVGAGI. Between the trimmed V and J ends, which lost 6 bases and 0 bases, there was a span of 12 bases. CDR3 length: 15 residues. The CDR3 bases are TGTGCCAGCAGCCCCCGGACAGCTAGCAATCAGCCCCAGCATTTT. Translated: CASSPRTASNQPQHF.

The chain combines TRBV7-9 with TRBJ2-5, with D possibly being TRBD2 (5 bases). Germline CDR1 and CDR2: SEHNR and FQNEAQ (reference sequence). The V end was cut by 5 bases, the J end by 5 bases, with 15 bases between. The length of the CDR3 is 14 residues. The CDR3 sequence is CASSLRVAAETQYF. The DNA of the CDR3 is TGTGCCAGCAGCCTGCGGGTTGCCGCGGAGACCCAGTACTTC.

This sequence joins TRBV27 and TRBJ2-1; D unresolved. Germline CDR1 reads MNHEY; CDR2 reads SMNVEV (reference sequence). The length of the CDR3 is 13 residues. Trimming cost V 8 bases and J 5 bases, with 13 bases left between them. The CDR3 nucleotides are TGTGCCAGCGGTAGACTTGCGGACAATGAGCAGTTCTTC. Translated: CASGRLADNEQFF.

In the case of this clone: Its ends do not fully match the called genes, so a read error is possible. The chain has TRBV7-2 and TRBJ2-7, with TRBD2 matching over 12 bases. The CDR3 runs to 14 residues. Germline V gives CDR1 SGHTA, CDR2 FQGNSA. This CDR3 reads CASSLGLAGQGWDF. In DNA, the CDR3 is TGTGCCAGCAGCTTGGGACTAGCGGGTCAAGGGTGGGACTTC.

The chain carries TRBV27 and TRBJ2-5, with TRBD1 matching over 7 bases. The CDR3 covers 14 residues. Germline CDR1 reads MNHEY; CDR2 reads SMNVEV (reference sequence). V lost 4 bases to trimming and J lost 5 bases; unmatched junction nucleotides: 7. CDR3 residues: CASSYLQGRETQYF. The CDR3 nucleotides are TGTGCCAGCAGTTATCTACAGGGGCGGGAGACCCAGTACTTC.

This rearrangement joins TRBV9 to TRBJ2-2, with TRBD1 as a possible D gene (5 bases). Per the germline V gene, CDR1 is SGDLS and CDR2 is YYNGEE. Trimming took 1 base from V and 1 from J, leaving 23 bases between them. There are 20 residues in the CDR3. The CDR3 nucleotides read TGTGCCAGCAGCGTAAGAGACCCAAGGATGGCAGGGCAGAACACCGGGGAGCTGTTTTTT. It codes for CASSVRDPRMAGQNTGELFF.

This chain links TRBV7-9 with TRBJ2-3; 9 bases fit TRBD1. Germline assignment: CDR1 SEHNR and CDR2 FQNEAQ (reference sequence). The CDR3 is made up of 16 amino acids. J lost 3 bases, V lost 1 base, and 5 bases had no gene match. Here the CDR3 DNA reads TGTGCCAGCAGCTTAGGGGACAGGGTAGCTACAGATACGCAGTATTTT. This gives the protein CASSLGDRVATDTQYF.

The chain employs TRBV9 and TRBJ2-5; 12 bases are shared with TRBD2. V dropped 3 bases and J dropped 4; count of bases not matched to a gene: 1. There are 14 residues in the CDR3. From germline, CDR1 is SGDLS and CDR2 YYNGEE. CDR3 nucleotides: TGTGCCAGCAGCGCACTAGCGGGGGGAGAGACCCAGTACTTC. This translates into CASSALAGGETQYF.

CDR3 DNA: TGTGCCACCAGCAGAGATCCCCCCTTTACGACTAGCGGGAGAGCAGATACGCAGTATTTT. This encodes CATSRDPPFTTSGRADTQYF. The V and J genes are TRBV15 and TRBJ2-3; 12 bases line up with TRBD2. The trim removed 0 bases at V and 4 bases at J, leaving 14 bases unmatched. CDR3 length: 20 residues. CDR1 and CDR2 (germline): LNHNV, YYDKDF (reference sequence).

The chain's CDR3 is CASSSRRSYNSPLHF. Written as DNA, the CDR3 is TGTGCCAGCAGTTCTCGAAGGTCCTATAATTCACCCCTCCACTTT. The J gene is TRBJ1-6, the V gene TRBV27; D is ambiguous. The CDR3 is 15 residues long. The germline gives CDR1 MNHEY, CDR2 SMNVEV (reference sequence). V was trimmed by 4 bases and J by 1 base, leaving 8 bases between them.

The gene calls are TRBV14 and TRBJ1-1; possibly TRBD1 for D (5 bases). The V end lost 0 bases, the J end lost 11 bases, and 19 bases lay between the germline ends. The CDR3 contains 15 residues. Germline CDR1 and CDR2: SGHDN and FVKESK. CDR3 sequence reads: CASSQDLEGVGGAFF. As DNA, the CDR3 is TGTGCCAGCAGCCAAGATCTTGAAGGGGTTGGAGGGGCTTTCTTT.

V usage is TRBV30 and J usage is TRBJ1-4, with a possible D match to TRBD1 (5 bases). CDR1 is GTSNPN, CDR2 SVGIG, per germline (reference sequence). The CDR3 length is 15 residues. V lost 2 bases, J lost 3 bases, and 13 bases lay in between. For the CDR3, the DNA is TGTGCCTGGAGTAGGAAGGGGCAGGCTAATGAAAAACTGTTTTTT. Translation gives CAWSRKGQANEKLFF.

The chain has TRBV7-6 and TRBJ2-3; D unclear. The CDR3 is 14 amino acids. V was trimmed by 5 bases and J by 0 bases, leaving 9 bases between them. The germline V gene encodes CDR1 SGHVS and CDR2 FNYEAQ. CDR3 nucleotide sequence: TGTGCCAGCAGCGACCTTACTAGCACAGATACGCAGTATTTT. It specifies CASSDLTSTDTQYF.

The DNA for the CDR3 is TGTGCCAGCAGGGGTGCGGATCAGCCCCAGCATTTT. Translating gives CASRGADQPQHF. The chain links TRBV10-3 to TRBJ1-5, with D perhaps matching TRBD1 (6 bases). The CDR3 is 12 amino acids. V was pared by 10 bases and J by 5 bases, with 12 bases between. CDR1 is ENHRY and CDR2 is SYGVKD in the germline V gene.

The CDR3 bases are TGTGCCTGGAATCCGGACAGGAACACTGAAGCTTTCTTT. Translation gives CAWNPDRNTEAFF. The chain carries TRBV30 and TRBJ1-1, with D possibly TRBD1 on 6 matching bases. The germline gives CDR1 GTSNPN, CDR2 SVGIG (reference sequence). The ends were cut back, 4 bases at V and 1 base at J, with 10 bases in the middle. The CDR3 spans 13 residues.

The chain recombines TRBV5-1 with TRBJ1-2, with D perhaps matching TRBD1 (6 bases). V dropped 0 bases and J dropped 2 bases, with 11 bases sitting between them. This CDR3 spans 15 amino acids. CDR1 and CDR2 (germline): SGHRS, YFSETQ. The DNA of the CDR3 is TGCGCCAGCAGCTTGGCCGGGGGCGTCAACTATGGCTACACCTTC. Translation gives CASSLAGGVNYGYTF.

The chain combines TRBV7-3 with TRBJ2-2; D ambiguous. Germline V gene sequence: CDR1 SGHTA, CDR2 FQGTGA. V was shortened by 5 bases and J by 1 base, with 11 bases between the two germline ends. The CDR3 contains 15 residues. The CDR3 loop reads CASSPKAGNTGELFF. CDR3 DNA sequence: TGTGCCAGCAGCCCGAAAGCAGGGAACACCGGGGAGCTGTTTTTT.

This clone was seen more than once but under ten times. This chain links TRBV9 with TRBJ1-2; 7 bases align to TRBD1. Germline-derived CDR1 and CDR2 are SGDLS and YYNGEE. This CDR3 has 15 amino acids. V lost 4 bases and J lost 4; bases outside the gene matches: 10. This chain's CDR3 is CASSSRQGATYGYTF. Written as DNA, the CDR3 is TGTGCCAGCAGCTCTCGACAGGGAGCGACCTATGGCTACACCTTC.

The chain carries TRBV14 and TRBJ2-7; D not certain. V was pared by 4 bases and J by 2 bases, with 15 bases between. This CDR3 contains 15 residues. Per germline, CDR1 SGHDN and CDR2 FVKESK. The CDR3 sequence: CASSRWRGEPYEQYF. Here the CDR3 DNA reads TGTGCCAGCAGCCGGTGGCGAGGCGAACCCTACGAGCAGTACTTC.

This rearrangement joins TRBV19 to TRBJ2-5; 9 bases line up with TRBD2. V lost 1 base and J lost 0; bases outside the gene matches: 12. The CDR3 covers 19 residues. Germline V gives CDR1 LNHDA, CDR2 SQIVND (reference sequence). DNA of the CDR3: TGTGCCAGTAGTATAGGCCCCCCCTCGACTAGCGGCCACCAAGAGACCCAGTACTTC. As protein: CASSIGPPSTSGHQETQYF.

The chain is built from TRBV5-1 and TRBJ2-5; TRBD1 might be the D (7 bases). The CDR3 runs to 15 residues. The germline V gene encodes CDR1 SGHRS and CDR2 YFSETQ. Trimming took 2 bases from V and 1 from J, leaving 12 bases between them. The CDR3 DNA follows: TGCGCCAGCAGCTTTAGACAGGGAGGCCAAGAGACCCAGTACTTC. Its translation: CASSFRQGGQETQYF.